This T cell receptor beta chain emerged from a study of CD8+ T cells in alopecia areata. Study-level background: Those treated were given oral tofacitinib at 5 to 10 mg twice daily.

V shed 1 base and J shed 6 bases, with 10 bases lying between them. This CDR3 comprises 14 residues. Germline assignment: CDR1 LNHNV and CDR2 YYDKDF (reference sequence). Sequencing relied on a cDNA template that was reverse transcribed from extracted RNA. TCRdb's copy holds only in-frame clones and misses some; the assay was immunoSEQ multiplex PCR. The sample carries 150,000 to 200,000 clones, about 67% recorded once. The chain employs TRBV15 and TRBJ2-1; D might be TRBD1 or TRBD2, each matching 5 bases. The sample here was CD8+ T cells sorted from blood, taken at week 0. This sequence was found in a human donor with alopecia areata. CDR3 loop: CATSRGVGVNEQFF. CDR3 nucleotides: TGTGCCACCAGCAGAGGAGTGGGGGTCAATGAGCAGTTCTTC. The entire variable domain, with the rest obtained from reference TRBV15 and TRBJ2-1, is as follows: DAMVIQNPRYQVTQFGKPVTLSCSQTLNHNVMYWYQQKSSQAPKLLFHYYDKDFNNEADTPDNFQSRRPNTSFCFLDIRSPGLGDTAMYLCATSRGVGVNEQFFGPGTRLTVL.